This is a list of T cell receptor beta chains from one sample in a study of regulatory T cells in long-lasting Graves disease. MiXCR, applied by TCRdb to the multiplex PCR reads, yields one record per CDR3 protein. Counted here are roughly 420,000 distinct CDR3 sequences, about 17% occurring once; the ten biggest clones make up around 10%. This sample also appeared in a second study, on T cells in Graves' hyperthyroidism and ophthalmopathy.

The sample consisted of peripheral blood mononuclear cells (PBMCs), taken at new diagnosis, from a patient treated with antithyroid drugs. These TCRs come from a woman aged 30 to 39 with Graves disease. Each CDR3 is given with its conserved first and last residue. The order of the fields is J gene, clone size, V gene, D gene, CDR3 protein, CDR3 DNA. D genes are given only for firm matches. Not all rows give a size; the values are once, few, many and, for expanded clones, a class.

TRBJ2-3 | many | TRBV28 | NA | CASSLVERDTQYF | TGTGCCAGCAGTTTGGTTGAGCGGGATACGCAGTATTTT
TRBJ2-3 | many | TRBV5-1 | NA | CASSLSRGGTDTQYF | TGCGCCAGCAGCTTGTCGAGGGGCGGCACAGATACGCAGTATTTT
TRBJ2-1 | NA | TRBV29-1 | TRBD2 | CSVKREDYNEQFF | TGCAGCGTGAAGCGGGAGGACTACAATGAGCAGTTCTTC
TRBJ2-3 | few | TRBV27 | NA | CASRPANTDTQYF | TGTGCCAGCCGACCAGCGAACACAGATACGCAGTATTTT
TRBJ2-3 | many | TRBV28 | NA | CASSSGDSTDTQYF | TGTGCCAGCAGCTCTGGGGACAGCACAGATACGCAGTATTTT
TRBJ2-5 | many | TRBV20-1 | NA | CSARDRSAGQETQYF | TGCAGTGCTAGAGATAGGTCGGCGGGCCAAGAGACCCAGTACTTC
TRBJ2-5 | many | TRBV7-2 | TRBD2 | CASSSSGRTQYF | TGTGCCAGCAGCTCTAGCGGGAGGACCCAGTACTTC
TRBJ2-3 | many | TRBV28 | NA | CASSWLTALTDTQYF | TGTGCCAGCAGTTGGCTTACCGCCCTCACAGATACGCAGTATTTT
TRBJ2-7 | NA | TRBV2 | TRBD2 | CASSFRTSGESYEQYF | TGTGCCAGCAGTTTCCGGACTAGCGGGGAATCCTACGAGCAGTACTTC
TRBJ2-7 | many | TRBV13 | NA | CASSSHSYEQYF | TGTGCCAGCAGCTCCCACTCCTACGAGCAGTACTTC
TRBJ2-2 | many | TRBV2 | TRBD1 | CASSTGTGAGELFF | TGTGCCAGCAGCACCGGGACAGGGGCCGGGGAGCTGTTTTTT
TRBJ2-1 | NA | TRBV9 | NA | CASSVVLRWGYNEQFF | TGTGCCAGCAGCGTAGTCTTAAGGTGGGGTTACAATGAGCAGTTCTTC
TRBJ2-4 | many | TRBV28 | NA | CASGEREPRLQYF | TGTGCCAGCGGAGAACGGGAGCCTCGATTGCAGTACTTC
TRBJ2-7 | NA | TRBV6-1 | TRBD2 | CASRIYRDYSYEQYF | TGTGCCAGCAGAATTTACCGGGACTACTCCTACGAGCAGTACTTC
TRBJ2-7 | many | TRBV14 | NA | CASSQVPRPELSSYEQYF | TGTGCCAGCAGCCAAGTTCCTAGGCCGGAACTGAGCTCCTACGAGCAGTACTTC
TRBJ1-2 | many | TRBV2 | NA | CASSDPASNYGYTF | TGTGCCAGCAGTGACCCGGCCTCTAACTATGGCTACACCTTC
TRBJ2-7 | NA | TRBV28 | NA | CASSGGTADVNEQYF | TGTGCCAGCAGCGGCGGGACAGCGGACGTCAACGAGCAGTACTTC
TRBJ1-6 | many | TRBV27 | NA | CASSLGVGNSPLHF | TGTGCCAGCAGCTTAGGGGTGGGAAATTCACCCCTCCACTTT
TRBJ2-7 | many | TRBV7-9 | TRBD2 | CASRSLAGDHEQYF | TGTGCCAGCAGGTCCCTAGCGGGAGACCACGAGCAGTACTTC
TRBJ1-2 | many | TRBV30 | TRBD1 | CAWSEDREVYGYTF | TGTGCCTGGAGTGAGGACAGGGAGGTCTATGGCTACACCTTC
TRBJ2-7 | NA | TRBV6-1 | TRBD1 | CAGNLNPPGQQLEQYF | TGTGCCGGAAATCTTAACCCCCCGGGACAGCAACTCGAGCAGTACTTC